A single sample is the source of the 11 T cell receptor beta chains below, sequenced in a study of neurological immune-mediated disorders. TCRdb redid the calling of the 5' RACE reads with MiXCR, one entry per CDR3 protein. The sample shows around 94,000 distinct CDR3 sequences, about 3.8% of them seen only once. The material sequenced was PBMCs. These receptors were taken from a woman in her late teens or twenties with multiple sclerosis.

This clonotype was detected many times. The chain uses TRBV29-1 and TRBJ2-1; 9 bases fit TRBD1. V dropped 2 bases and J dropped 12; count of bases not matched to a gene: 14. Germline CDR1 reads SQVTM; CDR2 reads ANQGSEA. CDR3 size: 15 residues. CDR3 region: CSVELRDRALLWQFF. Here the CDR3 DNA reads TGCAGCGTTGAACTTCGGGACAGGGCGTTATTGTGGCAGTTCTTC.

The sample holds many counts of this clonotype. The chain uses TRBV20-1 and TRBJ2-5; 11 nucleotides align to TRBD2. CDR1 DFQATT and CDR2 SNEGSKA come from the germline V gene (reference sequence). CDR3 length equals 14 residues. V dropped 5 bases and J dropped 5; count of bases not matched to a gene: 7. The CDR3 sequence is CSAQLAGVSETQYF. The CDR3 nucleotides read TGCAGTGCTCAACTAGCGGGAGTTAGCGAGACCCAGTACTTC.

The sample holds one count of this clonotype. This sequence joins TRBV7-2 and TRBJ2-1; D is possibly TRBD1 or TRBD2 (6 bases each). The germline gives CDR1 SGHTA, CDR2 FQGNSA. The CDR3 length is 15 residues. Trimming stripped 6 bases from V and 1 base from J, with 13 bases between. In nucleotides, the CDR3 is TGTGCCAGCAGTCGTCCGGGGGCTTCCTACAATGAGCAGTTCTTC. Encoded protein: CASSRPGASYNEQFF.

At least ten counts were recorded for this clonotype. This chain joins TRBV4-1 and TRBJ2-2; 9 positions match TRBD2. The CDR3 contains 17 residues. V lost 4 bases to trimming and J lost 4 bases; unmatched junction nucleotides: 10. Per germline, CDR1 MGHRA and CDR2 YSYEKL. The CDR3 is CASSPVFLAGSTGELFF. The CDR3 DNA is TGCGCCAGCAGCCCAGTGTTTCTAGCGGGGTCCACCGGGGAGCTGTTTTTT.

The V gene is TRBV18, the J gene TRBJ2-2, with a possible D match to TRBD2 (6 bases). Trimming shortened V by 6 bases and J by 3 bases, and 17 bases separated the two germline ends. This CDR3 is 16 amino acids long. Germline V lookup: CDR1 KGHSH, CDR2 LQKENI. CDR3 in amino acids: CASSPNRRDHTGELFF. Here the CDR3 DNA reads TGTGCCAGCTCCCCAAATAGGCGGGACCACACCGGGGAGCTGTTTTTT.

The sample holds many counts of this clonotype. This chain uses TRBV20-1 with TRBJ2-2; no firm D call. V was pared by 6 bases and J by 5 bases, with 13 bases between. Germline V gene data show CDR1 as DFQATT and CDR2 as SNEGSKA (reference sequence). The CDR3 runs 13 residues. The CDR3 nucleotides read TGCAGTGCCGAAGGCAAATCTACCGGGGAGCTGTTTTTT. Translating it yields CSAEGKSTGELFF.

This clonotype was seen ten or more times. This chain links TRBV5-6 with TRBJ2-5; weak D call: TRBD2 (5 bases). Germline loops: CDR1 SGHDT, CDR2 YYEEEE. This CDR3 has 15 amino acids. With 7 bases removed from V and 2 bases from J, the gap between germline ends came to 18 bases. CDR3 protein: CASGLVGKWQETQYF. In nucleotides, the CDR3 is TGTGCCAGCGGTCTAGTCGGGAAGTGGCAAGAGACCCAGTACTTC.

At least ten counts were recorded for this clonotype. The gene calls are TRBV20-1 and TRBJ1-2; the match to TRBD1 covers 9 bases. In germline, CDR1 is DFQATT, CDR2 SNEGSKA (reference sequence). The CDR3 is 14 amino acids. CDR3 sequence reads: CGHRGRGFASGYTF. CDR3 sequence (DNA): TGCGGCCACAGGGGGCGCGGTTTTGCGTCTGGCTACACCTTC.

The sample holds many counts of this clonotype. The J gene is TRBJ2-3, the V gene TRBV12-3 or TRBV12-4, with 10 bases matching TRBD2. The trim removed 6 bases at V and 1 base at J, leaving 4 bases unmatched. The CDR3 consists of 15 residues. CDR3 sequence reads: CASSQTSGGTDTQYF. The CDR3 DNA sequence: TGTGCCAGCAGCCAAACTAGCGGGGGCACAGATACGCAGTATTTT.

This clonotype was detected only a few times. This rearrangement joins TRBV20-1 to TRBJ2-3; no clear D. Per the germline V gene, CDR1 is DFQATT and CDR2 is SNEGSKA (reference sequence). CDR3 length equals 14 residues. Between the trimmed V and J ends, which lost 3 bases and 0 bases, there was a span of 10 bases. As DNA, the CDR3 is TGCAGTGCTAGTCTGGCGGTTAGCACAGATACGCAGTATTTT. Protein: CSASLAVSTDTQYF.

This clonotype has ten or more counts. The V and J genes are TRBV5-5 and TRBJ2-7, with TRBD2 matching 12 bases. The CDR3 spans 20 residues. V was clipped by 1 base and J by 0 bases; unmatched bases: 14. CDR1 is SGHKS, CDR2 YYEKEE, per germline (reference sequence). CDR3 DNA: TGTGCCAGCAGCTTGCTGGCCGCTAGCGGGGGGGCCTTAGGCTCCTACGAGCAGTACTTC. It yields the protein CASSLLAASGGALGSYEQYF.